The T cell receptor (beta chain) described here comes from a study of blood T cell repertoires in COVID-19. Overall study: There were acute and convalescent COVID-19 samples, and they came from the United States, Italy and Spain.

In the study's own analysis: The assay estimated nucleated cells by amplifying reference gene primers. Produced via immunoSEQ multiplex PCR; TCRdb's table is partial and in-frame only. Clone size and the V and J calls come from that table; the DNA yielded D and trimming. Altogether around 99,000 clones are present, about 90% being singletons, with the ten largest covering under 1.5%. Source material: peripheral blood. The TCR sequence derives from a woman in her thirties with acute or convalescent COVID-19.

CDR3 coding DNA: TGTGCCAGCTCGCAAGACAGGGTCGAGCCCCAGCATTTT. Its protein is CASSQDRVEPQHF. The V gene is TRBV18, the J gene TRBJ1-5, with TRBD1 matching over 7 bases. The CDR3 runs 13 residues. Germline loops: CDR1 KGHSH, CDR2 LQKENI. The junction had 7 bases not matched to a gene; V was cut back by 6 bases and J by 8 bases.